This T cell receptor beta chain was sequenced in a study of T cell responses to AZD1222 COVID-19 vaccine. Study-level information: Analyses pooled second doses at about 4 or about 12 weeks.

The CDR3 has 16 amino acids. V lost 8 bases and J lost 6, with 25 bases in between. Looked up from germline, CDR1 is MNHEY and CDR2 is SMNVEV (reference sequence). Findings of the study overall: Repertoire sampling occurred only after the peak T cell response.

Points on this clone: Its antigen is not known.

Profiled with immunoSEQ multiplex PCR; TCRdb holds only in-frame clones, not every one. The sample has about 150,000 clones, around 90% seen once. The TCR originated in an adult in good health. The chain combines TRBV27 with TRBJ1-2; tentative D call: TRBD1 (5 bases). Sequencing used peripheral blood, obtained on day 0 of AZD1222 vaccination. The CDR3 nucleotides read TGTGCCAGCCAAAGGGGTTCTGGGAGCCCGGCACATGGCTACACCTTC. It codes for CASQRGSGSPAHGYTF.